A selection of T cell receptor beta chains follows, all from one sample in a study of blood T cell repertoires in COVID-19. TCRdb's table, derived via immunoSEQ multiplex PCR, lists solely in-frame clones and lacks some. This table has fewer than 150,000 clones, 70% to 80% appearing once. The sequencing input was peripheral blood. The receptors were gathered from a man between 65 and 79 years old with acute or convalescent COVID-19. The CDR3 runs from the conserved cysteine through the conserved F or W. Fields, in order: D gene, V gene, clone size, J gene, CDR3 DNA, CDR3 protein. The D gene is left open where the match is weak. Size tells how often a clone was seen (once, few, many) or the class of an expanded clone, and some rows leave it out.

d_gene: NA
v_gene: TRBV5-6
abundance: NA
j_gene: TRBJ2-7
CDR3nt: TGTGCCAGCAGCTCCGGACCAGGGGATGAGCAGTACTTC
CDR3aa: CASSSGPGDEQYF

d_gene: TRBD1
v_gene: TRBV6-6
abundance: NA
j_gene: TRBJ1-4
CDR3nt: TGTGCCGGCGGTAGGGGGCGGGATGAAAAACTGTTTTTT
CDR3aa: CAGGRGRDEKLFF

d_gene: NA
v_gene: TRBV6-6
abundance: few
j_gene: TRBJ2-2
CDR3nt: TGTGCCAGCAGTTACGGTATCGGGCGGGGCACCGGGGAGCTGTTTTTT
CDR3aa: CASSYGIGRGTGELFF

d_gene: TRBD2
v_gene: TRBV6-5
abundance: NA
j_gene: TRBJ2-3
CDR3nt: TGTGCCAGCAGTTACTCGGAGCGGGAGGGCACAGATACGCAGTATTTT
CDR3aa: CASSYSEREGTDTQYF

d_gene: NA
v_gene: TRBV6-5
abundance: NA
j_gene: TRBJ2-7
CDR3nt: TGTGCCAGCAGTTACAGGACACGAAACTCCTACGAGCAGTACTTC
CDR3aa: CASSYRTRNSYEQYF

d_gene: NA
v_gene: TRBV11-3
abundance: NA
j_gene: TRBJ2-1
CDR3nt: TGTGCCAGCAGCTCCGTGGGAAGGGGCTCAAATGAGCAGTTCTTC
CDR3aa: CASSSVGRGSNEQFF

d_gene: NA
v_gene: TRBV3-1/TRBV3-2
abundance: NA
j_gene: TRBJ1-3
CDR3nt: TGTGCCAGCAGCCAAGGGGTTAACCACATCCCGCGCGGAGGGGCTGGAAACACCATATATTTT
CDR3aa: CASSQGVNHIPRGGAGNTIYF

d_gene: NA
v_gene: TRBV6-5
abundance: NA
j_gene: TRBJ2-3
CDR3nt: TGTGCCAGCGGCCGAGCCGGGAGCACAGATACGCAGTATTTT
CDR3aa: CASGRAGSTDTQYF

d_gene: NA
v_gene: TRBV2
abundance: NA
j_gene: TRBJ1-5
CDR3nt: TGTGCCAGCAACCCCCGTGAAGGGAGGCAGCCCCAGCATTTT
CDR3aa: CASNPREGRQPQHF

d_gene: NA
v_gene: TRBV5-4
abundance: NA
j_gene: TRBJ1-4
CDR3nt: TGTGCCAGCAGCTTGGACTCTGAAAAACTGTTTTTT
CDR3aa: CASSLDSEKLFF

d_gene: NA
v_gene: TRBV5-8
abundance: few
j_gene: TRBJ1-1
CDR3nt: TGTGCCAGCAGCTACCGGGACACCACACCTGAAGCTTTCTTT
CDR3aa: CASSYRDTTPEAFF

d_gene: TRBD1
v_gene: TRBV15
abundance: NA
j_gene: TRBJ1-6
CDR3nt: TGTGCCACCAGCAGAGGGGACAGGCTTTCACCCCTCCACTTT
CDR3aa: CATSRGDRLSPLHF

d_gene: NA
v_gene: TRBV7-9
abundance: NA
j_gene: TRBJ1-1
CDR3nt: TGTGCCAGCAGCTTAGGACTGGAGCCCGCGGCTTTCTTT
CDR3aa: CASSLGLEPAAFF

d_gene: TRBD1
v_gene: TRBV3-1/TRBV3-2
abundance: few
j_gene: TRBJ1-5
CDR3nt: TGTGCCAGCAGCCCCGGACAGGGTAATCAGCCCCAGCATTTT
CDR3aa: CASSPGQGNQPQHF

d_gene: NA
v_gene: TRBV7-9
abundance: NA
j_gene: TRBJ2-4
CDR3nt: TGTGCCAGCGGACCTTGGAAGGGGGAACTAGCCAAAAACATTCAGTACTTC
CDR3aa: CASGPWKGELAKNIQYF

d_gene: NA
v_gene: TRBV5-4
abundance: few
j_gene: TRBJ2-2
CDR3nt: TGTGCCAGCAGGGCTCCCACCGGGGAGCTGTTTTTT
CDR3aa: CASRAPTGELFF

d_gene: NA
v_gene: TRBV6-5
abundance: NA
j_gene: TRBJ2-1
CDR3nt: TGTGCCAGCAGTTACTCAGCGAGCTCCTACAATGAGCAGTTCTTC
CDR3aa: CASSYSASSYNEQFF

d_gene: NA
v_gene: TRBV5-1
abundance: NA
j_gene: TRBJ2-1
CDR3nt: TGCGCCAGCAGCCTCGGGCAGGGGCCCTACAATGAGCAGTTCTTC
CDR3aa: CASSLGQGPYNEQFF

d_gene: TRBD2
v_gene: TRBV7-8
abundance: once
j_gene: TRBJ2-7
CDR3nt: TGTGCCAGCCTGGGCGGGAGGGCCGGATACGAGCAGTACTTC
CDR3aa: CASLGGRAGYEQYF

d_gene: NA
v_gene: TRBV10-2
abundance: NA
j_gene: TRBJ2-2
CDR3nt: TGCGCCAGCAGTGAGGCCAGGAACACCGGGGAGCTGTTTTTT
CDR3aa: CASSEARNTGELFF

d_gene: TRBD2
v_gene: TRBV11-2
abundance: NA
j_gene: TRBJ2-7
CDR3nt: TGTGCCAGCAGCCGAGGAGTAGCGGGAGGTTCCTACGAGCAGTACTTC
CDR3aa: CASSRGVAGGSYEQYF

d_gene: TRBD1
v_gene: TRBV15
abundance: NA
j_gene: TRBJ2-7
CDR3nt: TGTGCCACCAGCAGTCCGGGACAGGGGGCCTACGAGCAGTACTTC
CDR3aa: CATSSPGQGAYEQYF

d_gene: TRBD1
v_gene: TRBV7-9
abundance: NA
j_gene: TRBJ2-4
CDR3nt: TGTGCCAGCAGCTTACAGGGGGTGGACATTCAGTACTTC
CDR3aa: CASSLQGVDIQYF

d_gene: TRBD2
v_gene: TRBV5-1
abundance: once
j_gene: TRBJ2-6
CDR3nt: TGCGCCAGCAGCCGGGGACTAGGCCGCCCTGGGGCCAACGTCCTGACTTTC
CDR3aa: CASSRGLGRPGANVLTF

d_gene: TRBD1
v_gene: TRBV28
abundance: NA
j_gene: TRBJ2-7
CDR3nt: TGTGCCAGCAGTTCACAGGGGCGTGGGGCCGTTAGCGAGCAGTACTTC
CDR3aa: CASSSQGRGAVSEQYF

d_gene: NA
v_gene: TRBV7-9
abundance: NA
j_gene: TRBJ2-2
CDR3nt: TGTGCCAGCAGCTCCCTCAGGTTAGGCACCGGGGAGCTGTTTTTT
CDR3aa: CASSSLRLGTGELFF

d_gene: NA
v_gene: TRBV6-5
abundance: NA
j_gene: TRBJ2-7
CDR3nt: TGTGCCAGCAGTTACTCCTCAGGGCGAGGCGGCTACGAGCAGTACTTC
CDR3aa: CASSYSSGRGGYEQYF

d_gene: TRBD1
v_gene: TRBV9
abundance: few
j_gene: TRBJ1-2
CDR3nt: TGTGCCAGCAGCGTAGGAGGGGGCGATGGCTACACCTTC
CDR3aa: CASSVGGGDGYTF

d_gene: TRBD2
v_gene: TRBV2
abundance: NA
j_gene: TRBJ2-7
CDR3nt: TGTGCCAGCAGTGAGGAAGCGGGAGGGAAATACGAGCAGTACTTC
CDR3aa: CASSEEAGGKYEQYF

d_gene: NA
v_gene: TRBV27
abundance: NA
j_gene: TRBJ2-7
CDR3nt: TGTGCCAGCTCCAGGTCCTTCAGCTACTCCTACGAGCAGTACTTC
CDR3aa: CASSRSFSYSYEQYF

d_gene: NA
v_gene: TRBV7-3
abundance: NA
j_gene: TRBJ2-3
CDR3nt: TGTGCCAGCAGCTTAGGCAGGGGAGCTAGCACAGATACGCAGTATTTT
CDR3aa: CASSLGRGASTDTQYF

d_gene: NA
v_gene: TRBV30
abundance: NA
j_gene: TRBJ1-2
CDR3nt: TGTGCCTGGGGCCTCGACTATGGCTACACCTTC
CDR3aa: CAWGLDYGYTF

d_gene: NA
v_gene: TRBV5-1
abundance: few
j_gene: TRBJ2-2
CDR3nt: TGCGCCAGCAGCTTCTACAGGGATAACGGGGAGCTGTTTTTT
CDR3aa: CASSFYRDNGELFF

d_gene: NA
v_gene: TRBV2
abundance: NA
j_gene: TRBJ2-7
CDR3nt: TGTGCCAGCAGTGAGATTCCGGCAGGGGATATCTACGAGCAGTACTTC
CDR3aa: CASSEIPAGDIYEQYF

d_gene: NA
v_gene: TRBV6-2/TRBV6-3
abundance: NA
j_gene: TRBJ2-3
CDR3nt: TGTGCCAGCAGTTACCCCGAGCGGGGCACAGATACGCAGTATTTT
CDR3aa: CASSYPERGTDTQYF

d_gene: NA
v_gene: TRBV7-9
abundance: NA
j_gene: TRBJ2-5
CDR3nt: TGTGCCAGCAGCTTAGCGAGTTCTTTGCTTGTCGAGACCCAGTACTTC
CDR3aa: CASSLASSLLVETQYF

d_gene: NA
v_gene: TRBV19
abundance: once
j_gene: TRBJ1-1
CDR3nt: TGTGCCAGTAGTCCGCAGGGGAACACTGAAGCTTTCTTT
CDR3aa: CASSPQGNTEAFF

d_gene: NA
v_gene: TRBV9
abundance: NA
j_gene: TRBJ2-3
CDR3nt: TGTGCCAGCAGCGTAGAGGGTGGAGAGGGTACGCAGTATTTT
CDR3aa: CASSVEGGEGTQYF

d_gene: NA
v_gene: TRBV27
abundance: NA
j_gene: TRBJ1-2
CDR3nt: TGTGCCAGCAGTTTACGACAAAGTTACGGCTACACCTTC
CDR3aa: CASSLRQSYGYTF

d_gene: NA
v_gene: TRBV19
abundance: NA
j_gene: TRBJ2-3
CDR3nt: TGTGCCAGTAGTACTGCTCAAGCGGAAGGCACAGATACGCAGTATTTT
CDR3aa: CASSTAQAEGTDTQYF

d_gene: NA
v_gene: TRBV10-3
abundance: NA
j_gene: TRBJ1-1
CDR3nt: TGTGCCATCAGCCCCGGTGACCGGGGCACTGAAGCTTTCTTT
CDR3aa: CAISPGDRGTEAFF

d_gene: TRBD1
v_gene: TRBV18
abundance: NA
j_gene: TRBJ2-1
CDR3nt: TGTGCCAGCTCACCCGACTGGGGACAGGGGAGCAATGAGCAGTTCTTC
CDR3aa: CASSPDWGQGSNEQFF

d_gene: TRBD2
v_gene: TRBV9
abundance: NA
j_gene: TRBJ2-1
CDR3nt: TGTGCCAGCAGCGTAGGAGGACTAGCGGGGGGGTCTGGGGATGAGCAGTTCTTC
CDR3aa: CASSVGGLAGGSGDEQFF

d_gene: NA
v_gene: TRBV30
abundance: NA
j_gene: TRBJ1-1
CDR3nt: TGTGCCTGGAGTCCCGAGTCCGGGAGGACTGAAGCTTTCTTT
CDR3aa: CAWSPESGRTEAFF

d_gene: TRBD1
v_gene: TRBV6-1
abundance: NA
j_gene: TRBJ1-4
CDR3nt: TGTGCCAGCAGTGGCGGGACAGGGATTTTGTGGGGTGAAAAACTGTTTTTT
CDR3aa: CASSGGTGILWGEKLFF

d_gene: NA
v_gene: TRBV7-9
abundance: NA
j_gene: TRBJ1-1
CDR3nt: TGTGCCAGCAGCTCCGGAGGGTACACTGAAGCTTTCTTT
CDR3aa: CASSSGGYTEAFF

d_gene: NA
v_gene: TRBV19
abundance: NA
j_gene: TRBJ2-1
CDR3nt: TGTGCCAGTAGTATCCAGTACAATGAGCAGTTCTTC
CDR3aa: CASSIQYNEQFF

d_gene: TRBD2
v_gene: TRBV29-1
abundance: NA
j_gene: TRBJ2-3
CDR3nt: TGCAGCGTCCTCCTTAGCGGGGGAGATACGCAGTATTTT
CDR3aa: CSVLLSGGDTQYF

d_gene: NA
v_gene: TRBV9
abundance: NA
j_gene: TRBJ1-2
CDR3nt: TGTGCCAGCAGCGTAGGAGGCTTTTATGGCTACACCTTC
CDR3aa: CASSVGGFYGYTF

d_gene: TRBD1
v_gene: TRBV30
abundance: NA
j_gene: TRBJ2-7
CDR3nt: TGTGCCTGGAGTACAGGGGCCTACGAGCAGTACTTC
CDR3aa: CAWSTGAYEQYF

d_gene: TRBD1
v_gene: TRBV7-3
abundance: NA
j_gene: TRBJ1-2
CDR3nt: TGTGCCAGCAGCATTACCGGGACAGGGACGGGTGACTATGGCTACACCTTC
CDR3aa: CASSITGTGTGDYGYTF

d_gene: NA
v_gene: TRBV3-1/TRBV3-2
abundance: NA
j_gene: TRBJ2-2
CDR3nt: TGTGCCAGCAGCGGGCGTGGCAGGTTAAACACCGGGGAGCTGTTTTTT
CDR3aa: CASSGRGRLNTGELFF

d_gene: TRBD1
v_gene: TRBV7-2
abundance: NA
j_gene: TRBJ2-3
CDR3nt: TGTGCCAGCAGCTTAATGACAGGGTCCACAGATACGCAGTATTTT
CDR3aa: CASSLMTGSTDTQYF

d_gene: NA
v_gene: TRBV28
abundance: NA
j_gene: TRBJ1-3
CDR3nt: TGTGCCAGCATGAACCGACAGTACTCTGGAAACACCATATATTTT
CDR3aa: CASMNRQYSGNTIYF

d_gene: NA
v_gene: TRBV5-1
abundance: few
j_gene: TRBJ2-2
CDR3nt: TGCGCCAGCAGCATGAGCGGAGGGGGGGCCGGGGAGCTGTTTTTT
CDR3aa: CASSMSGGGAGELFF